Listed below are T cell receptor beta chains from one sample, sequenced in a study of synovial regulatory T cells in juvenile arthritis. Assay: immunoSEQ multiplex PCR; the TCRdb copy retains only in-frame clones and omits some. The sample's table shows 7,500 to 10,000 clones. The source material was Treg cells from blood. The receptors shown here come from a donor between 2 and 29 years old with juvenile idiopathic arthritis. CDR3s include the opening cysteine and the closing phenylalanine or tryptophan. Clone size is shown for a subset of rows, as once, few, many or a class of expanded clone.

CDR3: CASSISSGQGFYGYTF
size: -
V: TRBV19
J: TRBJ1-2

CDR3: CASSEVQRTSGRAFNEQFF
size: -
V: TRBV2
J: TRBJ2-1

CDR3: CSARWDYGYTF
size: -
V: TRBV20-1
J: TRBJ1-2

CDR3: CASSFRTGSSPLHF
size: -
V: TRBV11-2
J: TRBJ1-6

CDR3: CASSGINGELFF
size: -
V: TRBV5-1
J: TRBJ2-2

CDR3: CASSKDRVSSPLHF
size: -
V: TRBV2
J: TRBJ1-6

CDR3: CASSQPGTGKGTEAFF
size: -
V: TRBV4-1
J: TRBJ1-1

CDR3: CANGGTNYGYTF
size: -
V: TRBV21-1
J: TRBJ1-2

CDR3: CASSLYPSNYGYTF
size: -
V: TRBV7-3
J: TRBJ1-2

CDR3: CASSFGTSGSYNEQFF
size: -
V: TRBV5-6
J: TRBJ2-1

CDR3: CAISGQGEKLFF
size: medium-sized
V: TRBV10-3
J: TRBJ1-4

CDR3: CASTGGDTIYF
size: -
V: TRBV6-4
J: TRBJ1-3

CDR3: CASSWGRTSYEQYF
size: -
V: TRBV5-1
J: TRBJ2-7

CDR3: CASSIVPGSSYEQYF
size: -
V: TRBV19
J: TRBJ2-7

CDR3: CASRGTGPYGYTF
size: -
V: TRBV27
J: TRBJ1-2

CDR3: CASRGPNYGYTF
size: -
V: TRBV19
J: TRBJ1-2

CDR3: CASSTRTGGTGYTF
size: -
V: TRBV19
J: TRBJ1-2

CDR3: CATSTGEDRVYGYTF
size: -
V: TRBV15
J: TRBJ1-2

CDR3: CASSGSPLRIFQETQYF
size: -
V: TRBV6-4
J: TRBJ2-5

CDR3: CAWSVDRDEKLFF
size: -
V: TRBV30
J: TRBJ1-4

CDR3: CSARGHYGYTF
size: -
V: TRBV20-1
J: TRBJ1-2

CDR3: CASSLGLANTGELFF
size: -
V: TRBV5-1
J: TRBJ2-2

CDR3: CASSAHGTDTQYF
size: -
V: TRBV5-1
J: TRBJ2-3

CDR3: CASSVGQFF
size: -
V: TRBV7-9
J: TRBJ2-1

CDR3: CASSPLMGFYEQYF
size: -
V: TRBV18
J: TRBJ2-7

CDR3: CASSLFSYGYTF
size: -
V: TRBV5-4
J: TRBJ1-2

CDR3: CASSQRLAGGDNEQFF
size: -
V: TRBV4-1
J: TRBJ2-1

CDR3: CASSLARTGGVKLFF
size: -
V: TRBV12-1
J: TRBJ1-4

CDR3: CASSSPRGRVSEKLFF
size: -
V: TRBV28
J: TRBJ1-4

CDR3: CASSVGGQIGNTIYF
size: -
V: TRBV9
J: TRBJ1-3

CDR3: CATSRVDRYHGYTF
size: -
V: TRBV15
J: TRBJ1-2

CDR3: CASSQEGPGREQFF
size: -
V: TRBV4-3
J: TRBJ2-1

CDR3: CASSYRPYFPSTEAFF
size: -
V: TRBV6-6
J: TRBJ1-1

CDR3: CASSRIKGTSGKEEQYF
size: -
V: TRBV4-1
J: TRBJ2-7

CDR3: CASSPPTGREAFF
size: -
V: TRBV11-2
J: TRBJ1-1

CDR3: CASSPGLAGVTDTQYF
size: -
V: TRBV4-2
J: TRBJ2-3

CDR3: CASKRGGSGNTIYF
size: -
V: TRBV28
J: TRBJ1-3

CDR3: CASSRTDYGYTF
size: -
V: TRBV10-1
J: TRBJ1-2

CDR3: CAIALTSRETQYF
size: -
V: TRBV10-3
J: TRBJ2-5

CDR3: CASAVGHGTEAFF
size: -
V: TRBV19
J: TRBJ1-1